The rows below give T cell receptor beta chains drawn from one sample of a study of shared clonotypes between healthy human individuals. TCRdb's table, derived via immunoSEQ multiplex PCR, lists solely in-frame clones and lacks some. Of 760,000 or so clones in the sample, 90% to 97% were seen once. Sequencing was performed on naive CD8+ T cells sorted from blood. These receptors were collected from a man under 40 in good health. Both conserved end residues are part of each CDR3. Each record gives: clone size, J gene, CDR3 length, V gene, CDR3 protein. Some rows mark clone size as missing; the rest say once, few, many or name a class of expanded clone.

clone_size: .
j_call: TRBJ2-7
cdr3_length: 14
v_call: TRBV5-1
cdr3_aa: CASSPAGGTYEQYF

clone_size: .
j_call: TRBJ1-1
cdr3_length: 14
v_call: TRBV9
cdr3_aa: CASNSGDQGTEAFF

clone_size: .
j_call: TRBJ2-7
cdr3_length: 15
v_call: TRBV7-6
cdr3_aa: CASSFGTSGAYEQYF

clone_size: .
j_call: TRBJ2-6
cdr3_length: 19
v_call: TRBV9
cdr3_aa: CASSPWGGPSTSGANVLTF

clone_size: .
j_call: TRBJ2-7
cdr3_length: 15
v_call: TRBV6-5
cdr3_aa: CASSFKTADSSEQYF

clone_size: once
j_call: TRBJ2-7
cdr3_length: 15
v_call: TRBV4-1
cdr3_aa: CASSQGLAGVYEQYF

clone_size: .
j_call: TRBJ2-7
cdr3_length: 15
v_call: TRBV6-5
cdr3_aa: CASGNREGQGYEQYF

clone_size: .
j_call: TRBJ2-1
cdr3_length: 16
v_call: TRBV28
cdr3_aa: CASSLLVVSGHNEQFF

clone_size: .
j_call: TRBJ2-7
cdr3_length: 14
v_call: TRBV5-1
cdr3_aa: CASSSDYLTYEQYF

clone_size: once
j_call: TRBJ1-2
cdr3_length: 15
v_call: TRBV28
cdr3_aa: CASSSTDREAYGYTF

clone_size: .
j_call: TRBJ2-7
cdr3_length: 11
v_call: TRBV27
cdr3_aa: CASSFRREQYF

clone_size: .
j_call: TRBJ2-1
cdr3_length: 15
v_call: TRBV27
cdr3_aa: CASSLLTDSYNEQFF

clone_size: .
j_call: TRBJ2-1
cdr3_length: 14
v_call: TRBV9
cdr3_aa: CASSATGRWHEQFF

clone_size: once
j_call: TRBJ1-2
cdr3_length: 14
v_call: TRBV9
cdr3_aa: CASSTQDRVRGYTF

clone_size: .
j_call: TRBJ2-2
cdr3_length: 17
v_call: TRBV7-2
cdr3_aa: CASSLALSSPHTGELFF

clone_size: .
j_call: TRBJ2-1
cdr3_length: 14
v_call: TRBV9
cdr3_aa: CASSVDGNYNEQFF

clone_size: .
j_call: TRBJ2-7
cdr3_length: 15
v_call: TRBV7-9
cdr3_aa: CASSPAQARGYEQYF

clone_size: once
j_call: TRBJ2-3
cdr3_length: 15
v_call: TRBV2
cdr3_aa: CASTPGTVSTDTQYF

clone_size: .
j_call: TRBJ2-1
cdr3_length: 15
v_call: TRBV7-8
cdr3_aa: CASSPTGGVDNEQFF

clone_size: once
j_call: TRBJ2-7
cdr3_length: 16
v_call: TRBV5-1
cdr3_aa: CASSLALAGGGDEQYF

clone_size: once
j_call: TRBJ2-1
cdr3_length: 12
v_call: TRBV14
cdr3_aa: CASSHPLDEQFF

clone_size: .
j_call: TRBJ2-7
cdr3_length: 14
v_call: TRBV7-8
cdr3_aa: CASSPGDSSWEQYF

clone_size: .
j_call: TRBJ1-5
cdr3_length: 19
v_call: TRBV9
cdr3_aa: CASSPLEGNFMYSGQPQHF

clone_size: .
j_call: TRBJ2-1
cdr3_length: 16
v_call: TRBV18
cdr3_aa: CASSPYDRGFYNEQFF

clone_size: .
j_call: TRBJ1-1
cdr3_length: 14
v_call: TRBV4-1
cdr3_aa: CASSQVQLNTEAFF

clone_size: .
j_call: TRBJ2-7
cdr3_length: 12
v_call: TRBV5-5
cdr3_aa: CASHGGDYEQYF

clone_size: .
j_call: TRBJ2-5
cdr3_length: 17
v_call: TRBV7-8
cdr3_aa: CASSLDPIAGDQETQYF

clone_size: .
j_call: TRBJ2-2
cdr3_length: 19
v_call: TRBV9
cdr3_aa: CASSVGGTRLNDNTGELFF

clone_size: .
j_call: TRBJ2-5
cdr3_length: 15
v_call: TRBV6-5
cdr3_aa: CASSYGLAGGETQYF

clone_size: few
j_call: TRBJ2-7
cdr3_length: 14
v_call: TRBV7-6
cdr3_aa: CASSLEDGSYEQYF

clone_size: .
j_call: TRBJ1-1
cdr3_length: 17
v_call: TRBV19
cdr3_aa: CASSYSMWGRVNTEAFF

clone_size: .
j_call: TRBJ1-2
cdr3_length: 16
v_call: TRBV29-1
cdr3_aa: CSVEAISTGQRYGYTF

clone_size: .
j_call: TRBJ2-2
cdr3_length: 13
v_call: TRBV10-1
cdr3_aa: CASSDSDTGELFF

clone_size: .
j_call: TRBJ2-1
cdr3_length: 15
v_call: TRBV15
cdr3_aa: CATSGTLATYNGQFF

clone_size: .
j_call: TRBJ1-1
cdr3_length: 15
v_call: TRBV27
cdr3_aa: CASRNSTGVNTEAFF

clone_size: .
j_call: TRBJ2-7
cdr3_length: 13
v_call: TRBV11-2
cdr3_aa: CASSLAVFYEQYF

clone_size: .
j_call: TRBJ2-1
cdr3_length: 15
v_call: TRBV28
cdr3_aa: CASSPRTGVLNEQFF

clone_size: .
j_call: TRBJ2-7
cdr3_length: 16
v_call: TRBV11-2
cdr3_aa: CASSLDRPARTYEQYF

clone_size: .
j_call: TRBJ2-7
cdr3_length: 15
v_call: TRBV19
cdr3_aa: CASRMGQGSSYEQYF

clone_size: .
j_call: TRBJ2-3
cdr3_length: 15
v_call: TRBV27
cdr3_aa: CASPPSRGSTDTQYF

clone_size: .
j_call: TRBJ2-7
cdr3_length: 14
v_call: TRBV9
cdr3_aa: CASSVEAESYEQYF

clone_size: .
j_call: TRBJ1-6
cdr3_length: 14
v_call: TRBV5-1
cdr3_aa: CASSLTGAESPLHF

clone_size: .
j_call: TRBJ2-1
cdr3_length: 14
v_call: TRBV9
cdr3_aa: CASSVGEGRYEQFF